A single sample gave rise to the 19 T cell receptor beta chains below, sequenced in a study of CD8 T cells in ankylosing spondylitis. General study findings and limits: A TCR beta motif of several highly homologous variants seemed to mark ankylosing spondylitis blood.

The antigens of these receptors remain unknown. Via MiXCR, TCRdb re-called the 5' RACE reads, giving one row per CDR3 protein. The data hold about 200,000 distinct CDR3 sequences, with around 7.9% observed a single time. Source material: blood, either unsorted or a sorted T cell fraction (not recorded which). The receptors originated from a male donor with ankylosing spondylitis.

V usage is TRBV27 and J usage is TRBJ2-7; D not certain. Trimming cost V 5 bases and J 5 bases, with 22 bases left between them. Germline CDR1 is MNHEY and CDR2 is SMNVEV (reference sequence). The CDR3 is 16 amino acids. The CDR3 bases are TGTGCCAGCAGTGCCTTGGGGAAGAGGTTTAGGGACGAGCAGTACTTC. It codes for CASSALGKRFRDEQYF.

This clonotype occurred many times. V usage is TRBV2 and J usage is TRBJ1-2; the match to TRBD1 covers 10 bases. Per germline, CDR1 SNHLY and CDR2 FYNNEI. J was trimmed by 6 bases and V by 6 bases; bases with no gene match: 7. The CDR3 sequence is 14 residues long. CDR3 sequence reads: CASRKTGGEDGYTF. CDR3 bases: TGTGCCAGCAGAAAGACAGGGGGCGAAGATGGCTACACCTTC.

The table lists this clonotype with many counts. The chain has TRBV20-1 and TRBJ1-2, with 7 positions matching TRBD1. The CDR3 has 15 amino acids. CDR1 and CDR2 (germline): DFQATT, SNEGSKA (reference sequence). J gave up 5 bases and V 2 bases, and 11 bases lay outside the gene matches. This CDR3 reads CSARLSFRGWYGYTF. DNA for the CDR3: TGCAGTGCTAGACTTTCCTTCAGGGGGTGGTATGGCTACACCTTC.

This chain uses TRBV10-3 with TRBJ2-1, with D unclear. This CDR3 has 13 amino acids. CDR1 and CDR2 from the germline V gene are ENHRY and SYGVKD. Deletions cut 4 bases from V and 9 bases from J, with 13 bases between. CDR3: CAISVAFRSEQFF. In DNA form, the CDR3 reads TGTGCCATCAGTGTAGCATTTCGAAGTGAGCAGTTCTTC.

This clonotype occurred many times. The rearrangement links TRBV15 to TRBJ1-2; 11 nucleotides match TRBD1. With V trimmed by 0 bases and J by 4 bases, 7 bases remained unmatched. CDR3 length: 17 amino acids. Germline V CDR1 and CDR2: LNHNV, YYDKDF (reference sequence). CDR3 region: CATSRDKRTGGRYGYTF. CDR3 nucleotides: TGTGCCACCAGCAGAGACAAGCGGACAGGGGGCCGCTATGGCTACACCTTC.

This clonotype was counted ten times or more. V is TRBV29-1 and J is TRBJ2-4, with TRBD2 as a possible D gene (7 bases). CDR3 length: 15 amino acids. Trimming took 4 bases from V and 2 from J, leaving 15 bases between them. The germline V gene encodes CDR1 SQVTM and CDR2 ANQGSEA. The CDR3: CSVGGGGGTKNIQYF. The CDR3 region has the DNA TGCAGCGTTGGGGGAGGGGGAGGAACCAAAAACATTCAGTACTTC. Full variable domain (outside the CDR3, taken from reference TRBV29-1 and TRBJ2-4): SAVISQKPSRDICQRGTSLTIQCQVDSQVTMMFWYRQQPGQSLTLIATANQGSEATYESGFVIDKFPISRPNLTFSTLTVSNMSPEDSSIYLCSVGGGGGTKNIQYFGAGTRLSVL.

This clonotype was counted at least ten times. This chain joins TRBV6-2 or TRBV6-3 and TRBJ1-1; 7 bases are a match to TRBD1. J was trimmed by 4 bases and V by 11 bases; bases with no gene match: 7. The CDR3 has 12 amino acids. Germline CDR1 MNHEY, CDR2 SVGEGT. CDR3 amino acids: CASQQGTTEAFF. CDR3 sequence (DNA): TGTGCCTCCCAACAGGGGACCACTGAAGCTTTCTTT.

This clonotype has ten or more counts. The CDR3 spells CASSQATGTSTDTQYF. CDR3 nucleotide sequence: TGCGCCAGCAGCCAAGCGACAGGGACTAGCACAGATACGCAGTATTTT. The chain combines TRBV4-3 with TRBJ2-3, with D perhaps matching TRBD1 (7 bases). V was shortened by 1 base and J by 0 bases, with 11 bases between the two germline ends. From germline, CDR1 is LGHNA and CDR2 YSLEER. The CDR3 has 16 amino acids.

This clonotype was observed many times. This chain joins TRBV24-1 and TRBJ2-2; D is uncertain. There are 13 residues in the CDR3. The V end was cut by 9 bases, the J end by 1 base, with 8 bases between. Looked up from germline, CDR1 is KGHDR and CDR2 is SFDVKD. The CDR3 sequence: CATRSENTGELFF. CDR3 DNA sequence: TGTGCCACCCGCTCCGAGAACACCGGGGAGCTGTTTTTT.

DNA of the CDR3: TGTGCCTGGAGTGGGTCGGGACAGAGAAGGCCCGAGCAGTACTTC. Translation: CAWSGSGQRRPEQYF. This chain uses TRBV30 with TRBJ2-7; 7 bases line up with TRBD1. With 1 base clipped from V and 6 bases from J, the junction kept 12 bases outside the gene matches. CDR1 is GTSNPN and CDR2 is SVGIG in the germline V gene (reference sequence). This CDR3 region has 15 residues.

This clonotype was recorded at least ten times. The V and J genes are TRBV24-1 and TRBJ2-5, with a tentative D call TRBD2 (6 bases). The CDR3 has 15 residues. From germline, CDR1 is KGHDR and CDR2 SFDVKD. Trimming removed 3 bases at V and 0 bases at J, with 10 bases between. The CDR3 bases are TGTGCCACCAGTGATCTTGCGGGAAACCAAGAGACCCAGTACTTC. Translated: CATSDLAGNQETQYF.

This clonotype turned up a few times. This rearrangement joins TRBV3-1 to TRBJ2-1; TRBD2 matches 10 bases. The CDR3 spans 16 residues. CDR1 and CDR2 from the germline V gene are LGHDT and YNNKEL (reference sequence). V dropped 1 base and J dropped 7; count of bases not matched to a gene: 7. The CDR3 sequence: CASSQGPGLASNEQFF. The CDR3 DNA reads as TGTGCCAGCAGCCAAGGACCGGGACTAGCGTCGAATGAGCAGTTCTTC.

This clonotype was counted many times. V and J are TRBV6-1 and TRBJ2-7, with 8 bases lining up with TRBD1. Germline V gene data show CDR1 as MNHNS and CDR2 as SASEGT. The J segment lost 2 bases and the V segment lost 7 bases, leaving 7 bases of the junction unmatched. The CDR3 sequence is 14 residues long. This chain's CDR3 is CASTPDRGPYEQYF. DNA for the CDR3: TGTGCCAGCACTCCCGACAGGGGCCCCTACGAGCAGTACTTC.

This clonotype has a handful of counts. The chain uses TRBV29-1 and TRBJ2-1, with 9 bases that match TRBD2. Germline lookup yields CDR1 SQVTM and CDR2 ANQGSEA. V dropped 4 bases and J dropped 0; count of bases not matched to a gene: 4. This CDR3 region has 15 residues. CDR3 nucleotide sequence: TGCAGCGTTGGGGTGCGGGGGGGCTCCTACAATGAGCAGTTCTTC. Amino acid sequence: CSVGVRGGSYNEQFF.

This clonotype was seen at least ten times. The chain uses TRBV20-1 and TRBJ2-7, with 7 bases identical to TRBD2. This CDR3 has 13 amino acids. Germline loops: CDR1 DFQATT, CDR2 SNEGSKA (reference sequence). The V gene end was trimmed by 0 bases and the J gene end by 10 bases; junction bases not matched to a gene: 9. CDR3 DNA: TGCAGTGCTAGAGATGAGACTAGCCCCCCCCAGTACTTC. Its translation is CSARDETSPPQYF.

This clonotype was recorded at least ten times. The chain employs TRBV9 and TRBJ2-7, with unresolved D. The V and J ends lost 0 bases and 6 bases respectively, with 10 bases between them. The V gene's germline CDR1 is SGDLS and CDR2 YYNGEE. This CDR3 comprises 13 residues. The CDR3 reads CASSVGSFSEQYF. The CDR3 nucleotides are TGTGCCAGCAGCGTAGGCAGTTTTTCCGAGCAGTACTTC.

At least ten counts were recorded for this clonotype. V and J are TRBV7-6 and TRBJ2-7; D might be TRBD2 (6 bases). The CDR3 sequence is 15 residues long. V gave up 1 base and J gave up 1 base, with 11 bases separating them. The germline CDR1 and CDR2 sequences are SGHVS and FNYEAQ. The CDR3 DNA sequence: TGTGCCAGCAGCTTAGGGTGGGGGACTTCCTACGAGCAGTACTTC. Translated: CASSLGWGTSYEQYF.

This clonotype has a handful of counts. The chain carries TRBV5-1 and TRBJ2-3; D is perhaps TRBD1 (6 bases). The CDR3 totals 16 residues. Germline V gene sequence: CDR1 SGHRS, CDR2 YFSETQ. V was cut by 1 base and J by 0 bases, with 12 bases left in between. This CDR3 reads CASSLSGHLSTDTQYF. CDR3 sequence (DNA): TGCGCCAGCAGCTTGTCGGGACACCTGAGCACAGATACGCAGTATTTT.

Concerning this clonotype: A much more abundant neighbour one base away suggests this may be a read error. The chain couples TRBV20-1 to TRBJ2-1, with D maybe TRBD2 (5 bases). From germline, CDR1 is DFQATT and CDR2 SNEGSKA (reference sequence). The CDR3 sequence is 15 residues long. CDR3 region: CCAPNRDSSYNEQFF. The CDR3 DNA is TGCTGTGCCCCCAACCGGGATAGCTCCTACAATGAGCAGTTCTTC.